This record covers a single T cell receptor beta chain. This specimen belongs to a study of CD8 T cells in Susac syndrome. Random-hexamer reverse transcription was applied to roughly 0.5 to 1 ug RNA. TCRdb re-derived calls from the immunoSEQ multiplex PCR reads in MiXCR, one entry per CDR3 protein. Of roughly 76,000 distinct CDR3 sequences detected, 90% to 95% appear once; the ten largest clones hold approximately 0.45%. CDR3 length: 13 residues. With 0 bases removed from V and 8 bases from J, the gap between germline ends came to 11 bases. Germline CDR1 is SGHRS and CDR2 is YFSETQ. Patients with Susac syndrome showed fulfilment of recently defined diagnostic criteria for definite or probable disease.

This chain uses TRBV5-1 with TRBJ1-2; D gene unclear. The clonotype originates from a human donor with Susac syndrome. The sequenced sample was CD8+ T cells from PBMCs. The CDR3 sequence: CASSLADDGGYTF. In DNA form, the CDR3 reads TGCGCCAGCAGCTTGGCCGATGATGGCGGCTACACCTTC.